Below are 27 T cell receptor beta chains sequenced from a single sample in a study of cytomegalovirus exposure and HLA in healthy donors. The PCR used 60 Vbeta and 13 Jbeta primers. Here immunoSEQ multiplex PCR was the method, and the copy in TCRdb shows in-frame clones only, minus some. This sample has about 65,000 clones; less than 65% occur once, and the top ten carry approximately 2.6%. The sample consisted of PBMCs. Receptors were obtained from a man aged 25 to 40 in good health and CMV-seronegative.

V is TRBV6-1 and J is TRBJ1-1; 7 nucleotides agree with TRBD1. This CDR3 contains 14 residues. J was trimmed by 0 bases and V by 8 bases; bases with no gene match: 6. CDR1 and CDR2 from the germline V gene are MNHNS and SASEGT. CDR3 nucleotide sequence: TGTGCCAGCCTCCAGGGGGGTTTGAACACTGAAGCTTTCTTT. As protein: CASLQGGLNTEAFF.

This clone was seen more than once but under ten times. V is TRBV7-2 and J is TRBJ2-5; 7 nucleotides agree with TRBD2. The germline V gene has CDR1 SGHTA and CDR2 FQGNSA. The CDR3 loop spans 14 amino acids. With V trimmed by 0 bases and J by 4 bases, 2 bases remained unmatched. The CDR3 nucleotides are TGTGCCAGCAGCTTAGCAGGGAGGGGAGAGACCCAGTACTTC. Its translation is CASSLAGRGETQYF. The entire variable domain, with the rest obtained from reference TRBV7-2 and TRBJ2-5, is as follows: GAGVSQSPSNKVTEKGKDVELRCDPISGHTALYWYRQSLGQGLEFLIYFQGNSAPDKSGLPSDRFSAERTGGSVSTLTIQRTQQEDSAVYLCASSLAGRGETQYFGPGTRLLVL.

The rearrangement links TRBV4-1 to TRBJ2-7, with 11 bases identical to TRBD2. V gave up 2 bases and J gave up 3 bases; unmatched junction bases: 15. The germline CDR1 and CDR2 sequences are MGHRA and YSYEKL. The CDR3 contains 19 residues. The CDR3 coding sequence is TGCGCCAGCAGCCAAACCACGGGACTAGCGGAATCAAGGGTCTACGAGCAGTACTTC. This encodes CASSQTTGLAESRVYEQYF.

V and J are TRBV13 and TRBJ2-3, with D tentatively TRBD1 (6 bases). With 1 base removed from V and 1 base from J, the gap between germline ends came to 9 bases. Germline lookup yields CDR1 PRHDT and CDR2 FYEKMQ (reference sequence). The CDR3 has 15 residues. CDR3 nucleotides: TGTGCCAGCAGCTTAGAACCAGGGGGCACAGATACGCAGTATTTT. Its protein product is CASSLEPGGTDTQYF.

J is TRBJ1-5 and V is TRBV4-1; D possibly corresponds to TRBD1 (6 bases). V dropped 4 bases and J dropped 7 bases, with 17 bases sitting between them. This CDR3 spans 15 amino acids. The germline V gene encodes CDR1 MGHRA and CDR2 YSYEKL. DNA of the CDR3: TGCGCCAGCAGCCCTTACGAGGGGGGGGACCAGCCCCAGCATTTT. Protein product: CASSPYEGGDQPQHF.

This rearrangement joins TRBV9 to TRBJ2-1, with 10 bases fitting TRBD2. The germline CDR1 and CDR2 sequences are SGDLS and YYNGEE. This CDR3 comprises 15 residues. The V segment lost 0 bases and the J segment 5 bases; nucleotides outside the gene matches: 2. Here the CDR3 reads CASSVELAGNNEQFF. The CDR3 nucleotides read TGTGCCAGCAGCGTAGAACTAGCGGGGAACAATGAGCAGTTCTTC.

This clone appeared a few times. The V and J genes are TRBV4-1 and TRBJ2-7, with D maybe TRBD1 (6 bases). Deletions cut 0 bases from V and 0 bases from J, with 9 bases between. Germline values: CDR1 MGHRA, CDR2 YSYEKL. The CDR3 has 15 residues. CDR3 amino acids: CASSQEWDTSYEQYF. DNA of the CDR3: TGCGCCAGCAGCCAAGAGTGGGACACCTCCTACGAGCAGTACTTC.

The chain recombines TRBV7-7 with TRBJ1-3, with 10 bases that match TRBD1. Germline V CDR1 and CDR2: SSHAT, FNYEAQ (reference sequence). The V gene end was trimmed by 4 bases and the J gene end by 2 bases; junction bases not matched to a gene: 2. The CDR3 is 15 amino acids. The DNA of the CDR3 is TGTGCCAGCAGCTCCGGGACAGGGGCTGGAAACACCATATATTTT. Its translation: CASSSGTGAGNTIYF.

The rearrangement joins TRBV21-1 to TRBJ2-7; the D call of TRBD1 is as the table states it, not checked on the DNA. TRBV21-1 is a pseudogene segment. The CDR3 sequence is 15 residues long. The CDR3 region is CASSKLGQGRYEQYF. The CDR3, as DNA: TGTGCCAGCAGCAAACTGGGGCAGGGTAGATACGAGCAGTACTTC.

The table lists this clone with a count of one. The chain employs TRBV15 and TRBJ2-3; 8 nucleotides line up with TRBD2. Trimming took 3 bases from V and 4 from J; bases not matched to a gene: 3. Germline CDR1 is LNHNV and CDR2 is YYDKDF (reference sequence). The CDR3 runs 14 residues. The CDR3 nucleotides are TGTGCCACCAGCAGCGGGGGGGCTGCAGATACGCAGTATTTT. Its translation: CATSSGGAADTQYF.

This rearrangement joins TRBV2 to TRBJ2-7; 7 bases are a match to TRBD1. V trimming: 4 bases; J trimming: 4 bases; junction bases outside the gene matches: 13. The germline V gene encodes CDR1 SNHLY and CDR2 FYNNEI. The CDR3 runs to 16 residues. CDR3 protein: CASSVSTRGQAYEQYF. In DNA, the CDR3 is TGTGCCAGCAGTGTTTCCACTAGAGGACAGGCTTACGAGCAGTACTTC.

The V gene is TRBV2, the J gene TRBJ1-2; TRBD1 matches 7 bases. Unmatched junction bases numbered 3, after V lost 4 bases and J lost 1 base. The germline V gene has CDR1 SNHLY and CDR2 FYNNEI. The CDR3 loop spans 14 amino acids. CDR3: CASSADRNNYGYTF. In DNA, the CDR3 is TGTGCCAGCAGTGCGGACAGGAATAACTATGGCTACACCTTC.

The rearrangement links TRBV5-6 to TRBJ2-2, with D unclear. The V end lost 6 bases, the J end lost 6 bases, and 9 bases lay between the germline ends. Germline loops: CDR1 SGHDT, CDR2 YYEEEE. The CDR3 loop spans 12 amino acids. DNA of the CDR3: TGTGCCAGCACCCTGCGATCCGGGGAGCTGTTTTTT. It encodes CASTLRSGELFF.

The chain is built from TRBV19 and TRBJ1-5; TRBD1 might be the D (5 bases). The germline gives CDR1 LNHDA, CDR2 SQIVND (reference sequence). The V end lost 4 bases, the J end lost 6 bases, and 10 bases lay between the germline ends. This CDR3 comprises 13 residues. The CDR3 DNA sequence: TGTGCCAGTAGTACCCAGGGCGGTCAGCCCCAGCATTTT. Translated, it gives CASSTQGGQPQHF.

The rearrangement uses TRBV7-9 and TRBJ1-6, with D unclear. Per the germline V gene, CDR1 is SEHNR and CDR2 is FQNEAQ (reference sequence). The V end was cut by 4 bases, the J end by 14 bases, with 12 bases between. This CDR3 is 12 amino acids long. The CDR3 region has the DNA TGTGCCAGCAGCTCCCCGGTCGGAGCCCTCCACTTT. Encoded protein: CASSSPVGALHF.

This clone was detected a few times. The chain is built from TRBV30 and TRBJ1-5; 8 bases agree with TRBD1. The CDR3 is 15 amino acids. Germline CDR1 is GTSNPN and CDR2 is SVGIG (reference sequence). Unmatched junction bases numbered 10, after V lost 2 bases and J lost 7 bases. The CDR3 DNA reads TGTGCCTGGAGTAGTTGGACAGGGCCAGGGCAGCCCCAGCATTTT. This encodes CAWSSWTGPGQPQHF.

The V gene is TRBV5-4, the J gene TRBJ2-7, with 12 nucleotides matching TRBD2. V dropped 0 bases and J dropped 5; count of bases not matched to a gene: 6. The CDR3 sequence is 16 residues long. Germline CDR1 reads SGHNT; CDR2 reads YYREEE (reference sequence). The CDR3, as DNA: TGTGCCAGCAGCTTGGGGCTAGCGGGGGGGCCAGACGAGCAGTACTTC. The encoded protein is CASSLGLAGGPDEQYF.

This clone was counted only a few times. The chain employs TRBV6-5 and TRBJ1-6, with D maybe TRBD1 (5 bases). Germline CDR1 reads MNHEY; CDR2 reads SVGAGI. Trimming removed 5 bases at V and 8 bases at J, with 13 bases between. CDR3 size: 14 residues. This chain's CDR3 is CASSKTRQYSPLHF. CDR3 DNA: TGTGCCAGCAGTAAGACCCGACAGTATTCACCCCTCCACTTT.

DNA for the CDR3: TGCGCCAGCAGGGAGCAGGTACAGGACGAGGAGCAGTACTTC. Its protein is CASREQVQDEEQYF. The genes are TRBV5-1 and TRBJ2-7; D is possibly TRBD1 (5 bases). V was clipped by 5 bases and J by 7 bases, with 19 bases between them. From germline, CDR1 is SGHRS and CDR2 YFSETQ. CDR3 length: 14 amino acids.

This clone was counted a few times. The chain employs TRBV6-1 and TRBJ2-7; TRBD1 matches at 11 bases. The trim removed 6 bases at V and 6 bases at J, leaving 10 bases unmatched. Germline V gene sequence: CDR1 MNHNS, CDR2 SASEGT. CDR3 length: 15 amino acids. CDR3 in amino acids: CASRDPPGQGVEQYF. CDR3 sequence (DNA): TGTGCCAGCAGGGATCCTCCGGGACAGGGGGTCGAGCAGTACTTC.

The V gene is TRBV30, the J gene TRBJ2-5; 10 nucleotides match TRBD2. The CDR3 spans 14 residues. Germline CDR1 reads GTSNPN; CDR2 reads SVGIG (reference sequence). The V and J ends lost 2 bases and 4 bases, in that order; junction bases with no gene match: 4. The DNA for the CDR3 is TGTGCCTGGAGTTCGCTAGCGGGGGTAGAGACCCAGTACTTC. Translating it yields CAWSSLAGVETQYF. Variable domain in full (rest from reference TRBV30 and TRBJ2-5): SQTIHQWPATLVQPVGSPLSLECTVEGTSNPNLYWYRQAAGRGLQLLFYSVGIGQISSEVPQNLSASRPQDRQFILSSKKLLLSDSGFYLCAWSSLAGVETQYFGPGTRLLVL.

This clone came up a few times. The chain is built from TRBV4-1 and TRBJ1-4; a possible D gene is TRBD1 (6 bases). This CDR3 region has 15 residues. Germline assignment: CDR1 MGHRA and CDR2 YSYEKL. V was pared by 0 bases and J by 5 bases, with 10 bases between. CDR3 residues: CASSQEGHPNEKLFF. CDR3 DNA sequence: TGCGCCAGCAGCCAAGAGGGACACCCGAATGAAAAACTGTTTTTT.

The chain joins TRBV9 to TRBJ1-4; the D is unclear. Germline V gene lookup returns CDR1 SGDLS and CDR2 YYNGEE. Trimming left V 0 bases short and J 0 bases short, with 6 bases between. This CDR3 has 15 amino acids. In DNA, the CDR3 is TGTGCCAGCAGCGTAGTTCCAACAACTAATGAAAAACTGTTTTTT. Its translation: CASSVVPTTNEKLFF. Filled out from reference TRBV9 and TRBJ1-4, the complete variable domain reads DSGVTQTPKHLITATGQRVTLRCSPRSGDLSVYWYQQSLDQGLQFLIQYYNGEERAKGNILERFSAQQFPDLHSELNLSSLELGDSALYFCASSVVPTTNEKLFFGSGTQLSVL.

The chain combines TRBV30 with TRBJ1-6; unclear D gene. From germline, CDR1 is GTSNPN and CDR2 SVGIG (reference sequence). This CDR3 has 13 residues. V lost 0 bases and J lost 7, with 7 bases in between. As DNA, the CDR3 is TGTGCCTGGAGTGTAGACTCCAATTCACCCCTCCACTTT. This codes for CAWSVDSNSPLHF.

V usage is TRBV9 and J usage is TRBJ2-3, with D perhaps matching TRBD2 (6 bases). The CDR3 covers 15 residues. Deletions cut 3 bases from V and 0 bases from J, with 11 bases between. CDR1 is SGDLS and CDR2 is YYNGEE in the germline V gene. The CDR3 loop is CASSAGGFSTDTQYF. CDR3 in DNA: TGTGCCAGCAGCGCCGGGGGTTTTAGCACAGATACGCAGTATTTT.

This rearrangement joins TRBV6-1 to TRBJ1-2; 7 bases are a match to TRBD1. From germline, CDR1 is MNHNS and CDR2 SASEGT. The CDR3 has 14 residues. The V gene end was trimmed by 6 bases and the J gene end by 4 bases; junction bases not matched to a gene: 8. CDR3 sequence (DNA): TGTGCCAGCAGCCCTACAGGGGAAAGCTATGGCTACACCTTC. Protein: CASSPTGESYGYTF.

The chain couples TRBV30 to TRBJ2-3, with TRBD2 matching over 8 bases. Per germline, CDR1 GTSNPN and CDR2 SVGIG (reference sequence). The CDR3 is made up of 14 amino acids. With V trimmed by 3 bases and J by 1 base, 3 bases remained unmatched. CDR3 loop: CAWRSGGGTDTQYF. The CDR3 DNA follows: TGTGCCTGGAGGAGCGGGGGCGGCACAGATACGCAGTATTTT.